A selection of T cell receptor beta chains follows, all from one sample in a study of cytomegalovirus exposure and HLA in healthy donors. This table comes from immunoSEQ multiplex PCR, and its TCRdb copy is limited to in-frame clones, with some not included. The sample includes 150,000 to 200,000 clones, roughly 86% of them seen just once. Sequencing was performed on PBMCs. The receptors were sampled from a man aged 30 to 45 in good health and CMV-seropositive. CDR3s include the opening cysteine and the closing phenylalanine or tryptophan. The D gene is left open where the match is weak. Only part of the rows carry a size: once, few, many, or a class if the clone is expanded.

clone size,V gene,J gene,D gene,CDR3 DNA,CDR3 protein
-,TRBV13,TRBJ2-1,TRBD2,TGTGCCAGCAGCCCCCCACTAGCGACTGAGCAGTTCTTC,CASSPPLATEQFF
-,TRBV27,TRBJ2-1,-,TGTGCCAGCAGTCAAGCTCCTATTTACAATGAGCAGTTCTTC,CASSQAPIYNEQFF
-,TRBV18,TRBJ2-1,-,TGTGCCAGCTCACCACCGCAGGGTAAGGAGCAGTTCTTC,CASSPPQGKEQFF
-,TRBV19,TRBJ2-5,-,TGTGCCAGTAGCTGGGCGGGGGCCTACCAAGAGACCCAGTACTTC,CASSWAGAYQETQYF
once,TRBV5-8,TRBJ2-3,TRBD2,TGTGCCAGCAGCCGTACTGGGCGGGAGTCAGATACGCAGTATTTT,CASSRTGRESDTQYF
-,TRBV9,TRBJ2-7,TRBD2,TGTGCCAGCAGCCCTCTAGCGGGAGCGGTCTCCTACGAGCAGTACTTC,CASSPLAGAVSYEQYF
-,TRBV4-3,TRBJ2-2,TRBD1,TGCGCCAGCAGACCCCAGGGGGCGACCGGGGAGCTGTTTTTT,CASRPQGATGELFF
-,TRBV4-1,TRBJ1-2,-,TGCGCCAGCAGCAACCCCCCGACAGCCAACTATGGCTACACCTTC,CASSNPPTANYGYTF
few,TRBV7-3,TRBJ2-3,-,TGTGCCAGCAGCCCCAGTCGAGAAGATACGCAGTATTTT,CASSPSREDTQYF
-,TRBV5-6,TRBJ2-5,-,TGTGCCAGCAGCTTGGGGCCGAAAGAGACCCAGTACTTC,CASSLGPKETQYF
-,TRBV6-5,TRBJ1-2,-,TGTGCCAGCAGTTACTTTAGGGGCTATGGCTACACCTTC,CASSYFRGYGYTF
-,TRBV29-1,TRBJ2-5,-,TGCAGCGTTGCAGGGATCCTTGGCCAAGAGACCCAGTACTTC,CSVAGILGQETQYF
-,TRBV7-3,TRBJ1-1,TRBD1,TGTGCCAGCAGCCAGGAGGGGGCCAACACTGAAGCTTTCTTT,CASSQEGANTEAFF
-,TRBV19,TRBJ2-7,-,TGTGCCAGTAGTATAGAAGGGGTCGGGGACGAGCAGTACTTC,CASSIEGVGDEQYF
-,TRBV5-6,TRBJ2-4,-,TGTGCCAGCAGCGCTGGGAACATTCAGTACTTC,CASSAGNIQYF
once,TRBV19,TRBJ1-1,-,TGTGCCAGTACTGGACCGGGGCGCGCTGAAGCTTTCTTT,CASTGPGRAEAFF
-,TRBV27,TRBJ1-1,TRBD1,TGTGCCAGCAGTTTTGACAGGGGCACTGAAGCTTTCTTT,CASSFDRGTEAFF
-,TRBV9,TRBJ1-4,-,TGTGCCAGCAGCGTAGAAGGGGTAGGAGAAAAACTGTTTTTT,CASSVEGVGEKLFF
-,TRBV7-2,TRBJ1-1,TRBD1,TGTGCCAGCAGCTCCCGGGACAGTTTGTACACTGAAGCTTTCTTT,CASSSRDSLYTEAFF
-,TRBV25-1,TRBJ1-1,-,TGTGCCAGCCTCTTCGGGACGGAAGCTTTCTTT,CASLFGTEAFF
once,TRBV5-1,TRBJ2-1,-,TGCGCCAGCAGCCTTATGACGGGGGGCCACTACAATGAGCAGTTCTTC,CASSLMTGGHYNEQFF
-,TRBV18,TRBJ2-5,-,TGTGCCAGCTCACTAAATAAAGGCCAAGAGACCCAGTACTTC,CASSLNKGQETQYF
-,TRBV7-6,TRBJ2-4,-,TGTGCCAGCAGCTTACGTTCGGACAGTCCCAACATTCAGTACTTC,CASSLRSDSPNIQYF
once,TRBV28,TRBJ1-1,-,TGTGCCAGCACCACCAAGACAGGGAACACTGAAGCTTTCTTT,CASTTKTGNTEAFF
few,TRBV11-2,TRBJ2-5,-,TGTGCCAGCAGCTTAGATCGGGGAGGCCAAGAGACCCAGTACTTC,CASSLDRGGQETQYF
few,TRBV2,TRBJ2-2,-,TGTGCCAGCACCCTGAATTTATTGGACACCGGGGAGCTGTTTTTT,CASTLNLLDTGELFF
-,TRBV27,TRBJ2-7,TRBD2,TGTGCCAGCAGCCCAACTAGCGGCAACTCCTACGAGCAGTACTTC,CASSPTSGNSYEQYF
-,TRBV7-2,TRBJ2-1,TRBD1,TGTGCCAGCAGCGCCAGGACAGGTTACAATGAGCAGTTCTTC,CASSARTGYNEQFF
-,TRBV30,TRBJ2-7,TRBD1,TGTGCCTGGAGCGACGGGACAGGCCGCACCTACGAGCAGTACTTC,CAWSDGTGRTYEQYF
-,TRBV2,TRBJ2-2,-,TGTGCCAGCAGTGATTACACCGGGGAGCTGTTTTTT,CASSDYTGELFF
-,TRBV4-1,TRBJ2-6,-,TGCGCCAGCAGCCCGACCCCCGGGGCCAACGTCCTGACTTTC,CASSPTPGANVLTF
-,TRBV27,TRBJ2-1,TRBD1,TGTGCCAGCAGTGACACCGGGCTGGGACAGGGTTGGAATGAGCAGTTCTTC,CASSDTGLGQGWNEQFF